Many counts were recorded for the clone carrying this T cell receptor (beta chain). The antigen is not known. Authors of the study amplified TCR beta CDR3 regions from RNA transcripts. The TCR CDR3 was amplified in a first-round RT-PCR using the HTBI primer set. Using its own MiXCR run on the multiplex PCR reads, TCRdb lists one record per CDR3 protein. Here the sample spans over 90,000 distinct CDR3 sequences, approximately 50% being singletons. This entry comes from a study of T cells in Graves' hyperthyroidism and ophthalmopathy. Study-level findings and limits: Also found in blood were most expanded thyroid clonotypes above 0.001.

V shed 0 bases and J shed 5 bases, with 17 bases lying between them. Germline V gene sequence: CDR1 DFQATT, CDR2 SNEGSKA (reference sequence). The CDR3 sequence is 16 residues long. Source material: blood. The origin of this receptor is a man aged 35-49 years with Graves' hyperthyroidism. This chain connects TRBV20-1 to TRBJ1-5; D gene uncertain. The CDR3 reads CSARDLVEGGHQPQHF. In DNA, the CDR3 is TGCAGTGCTAGAGACCTGGTGGAAGGCGGGCATCAGCCCCAGCATTTT.